This T cell receptor (beta chain) was profiled in a study of blood T cells in healthy people across ages. Using a J-beta primer mix together with a sample-barcoded 5' primer, a second PCR was run for about 6 to 12 cycles. TCRdb recomputed calls from the 5' RACE reads with MiXCR, one row per CDR3 protein. The table has 750,000 to 850,000 distinct CDR3 sequences, around 25% seen once. Overall study results and limits: Per-million-T-cell TCR beta diversity fell roughly linearly with age. Those diversity estimates obtained from one million T cells were thought to be underestimates. It was the long-lived donors that had more naive CD4+ cells and higher diversity than aged donors.

V shed 5 bases and J shed 6 bases, with 13 bases lying between them. There are 14 residues in the CDR3. Germline CDR1 is SGHTA and CDR2 is FQGNSA. Of note for this clonotype: Its antigen remains unidentified.

The same data also contributed to another study, on T cells of mothers and their children. As that study records: Reverse transcription into cDNA received all extracted RNA, at around 1.5 ug per 15 ul.

The sample was blood. The clonotype comes from a boy aged 5 to 17 in good health. The J gene is TRBJ2-2, the V gene TRBV7-2, with a weak D call TRBD1 (6 bases). DNA for the CDR3: TGTGCCAGCAGCCTCTTACAGGGTTCCGGGGAGCTGTTTTTT. Translated: CASSLLQGSGELFF. Full variable domain (rest looked up from reference TRBV7-2 and TRBJ2-2): GAGVSQSPSNKVTEKGKDVELRCDPISGHTALYWYRQSLGQGLEFLIYFQGNSAPDKSGLPSDRFSAERTGGSVSTLTIQRTQQEDSAVYLCASSLLQGSGELFFGEGSRLTVL.